This T cell receptor (beta chain) was sequenced in a study of regulatory T cells in long-lasting Graves disease. This clonotype was counted many times. As yet, its antigen is unknown. As for time point: persistent/refractory GD, antithyroid drugs over 5 years with positive TRAb. Scientists built the TCR library using RNA that was extracted from PBMCs. With iRepertoire HTBI primers and Arm-PCR of CDR3 regions, TCR beta libraries were built. MiXCR was run by TCRdb on the multiplex PCR reads, yielding one entry per CDR3 protein. The sample holds 300,000 to 350,000 distinct CDR3 sequences; about 19% are singletons and the top ten take less than 35%. Study-wide results and limits: Newly diagnosed Graves' patients had higher TCR diversity than persistent ones.

This CDR3 contains 14 residues. Germline V gene lookup returns CDR1 LGHDT and CDR2 YNNKEL (reference sequence). Trimming cost V 3 bases and J 8 bases, with 13 bases left between them. The chain combines TRBV3-1 with TRBJ1-4; D is uncertain. This receptor was obtained from a female donor with Graves disease. The sequencing here drew on peripheral blood mononuclear cells (PBMCs), taken when the disease was refractory, from a patient treated with antithyroid drugs. The DNA for the CDR3 is TGTGCCAGCAGCCAGGGCCGAGCGGAGGAAAAACTGTTTTTT. Protein sequence: CASSQGRAEEKLFF.